This TCR beta chain was observed in a study of blood T cell repertoires in COVID-19. Turning to the study itself: PBMCs, B-cell-depleted T cells, or T cells were the source of the cDNA or gDNA that made up the material.

Produced via immunoSEQ multiplex PCR; TCRdb's table is partial and in-frame only. The data show some 400,000 clones, around nine tenths seen once. Germline CDR1 and CDR2: SGHTA and FQGTGA. The trim removed 4 bases at V and 6 bases at J, leaving 8 bases unmatched. This CDR3 is 15 amino acids long. The source material was PBMCs or T cells enriched from blood (not recorded which). The chain carries TRBV7-3 and TRBJ1-2; 10 bases are a match to TRBD1. The TCR was taken from a young woman who had recovered from COVID-19. DNA for the CDR3: TGTGCCAGCAGCTCGCCCGGGACAGGGGTTAATGGCTACACCTTC. It yields the protein CASSSPGTGVNGYTF. The full variable domain, completed using reference TRBV7-3 and TRBJ1-2, is GAGVSQTPSNKVTEKGKYVELRCDPISGHTALYWYRQSLGQGPEFLIYFQGTGAADDSGLPNDRFFAVRPEGSVSTLKIQRTERGDSAVYLCASSSPGTGVNGYTFGSGTRLTVV.